Below are 8 T cell receptor beta chains sequenced from a single sample in a study of tumor-infiltrating lymphocytes in primary liver carcinoma. TCR beta cDNA came from approximately 490 ng total RNA, primed with a constant-region primer. Libraries for TCR beta were built through three nested multiplex PCR rounds, which together made up a slightly modified ARM-PCR procedure. In the first two PCR rounds, TRBV1-TRBV30 forward primers were paired with a C-beta reverse primer, and each round lasted approximately 9 cycles. TCRdb re-analysed the multiplex PCR reads in MiXCR, keeping a single row per CDR3 protein. The table records some 180,000 distinct CDR3 sequences, 60% of them present only once. Unsorted whole blood yielded the blood RNA, and germline DNA was also extracted. The specimen sequenced was peripheral blood. These receptors were taken from a man aged 35 to 55 with primary liver carcinoma and hepatitis B virus infection.

The chain combines TRBV19 with TRBJ2-3, with 9 positions matching TRBD1. The V gene's germline CDR1 is LNHDA and CDR2 SQIVND (reference sequence). V lost 7 bases to trimming and J lost 3 bases; unmatched junction nucleotides: 5. This CDR3 comprises 14 residues. The CDR3 nucleotides are TGTGCCAGTAAGGACAGGGGCTGGACAGATACGCAGTATTTT. Translating it yields CASKDRGWTDTQYF. The full variable domain, with the rest looked up from reference TRBV19 and TRBJ2-3, is DGGITQSPKYLFRKEGQNVTLSCEQNLNHDAMYWYRQDPGQGLRLIYYSQIVNDFQKGDIAEGYSVSREKKESFPLTVTSAQKNPTAFYLCASKDRGWTDTQYFGPGTRLTVL.

The chain joins TRBV7-8 to TRBJ1-1; D possibly corresponds to TRBD1 (6 bases). Germline values: CDR1 SGHVS, CDR2 FQNEAQ. Trimming cost V 1 base and J 0 bases, with 12 bases left between them. The CDR3 extends over 16 amino acids. The CDR3 bases are TGTGCCAGCAGCTTAGGGACAGTCTTATTGAACACTGAAGCTTTCTTT. Protein: CASSLGTVLLNTEAFF.

J is TRBJ2-7 and V is TRBV6-5; 8 bases line up with TRBD2. The CDR3 has 15 amino acids. Germline V CDR1 and CDR2: MNHEY, SVGAGI. The V and J ends lost 2 bases and 4 bases, in that order; junction bases with no gene match: 7. The CDR3 DNA reads as TGTGCCAGCAGTTACGGAAGCGGGAGTACTTACGAGCAGTACTTC. Amino acids: CASSYGSGSTYEQYF.

A word on this clonotype: One end of the junction varies from germline; a read error may be responsible. The chain is built from TRBV5-4 and TRBJ1-2; D is undetermined. The CDR3 totals 12 residues. Germline CDR1 is SGHNT and CDR2 is YYREEE (reference sequence). The CDR3 sequence is CACSSNIGGYTF. CDR3 DNA sequence: TGTGCCTGCAGTTCCAACATAGGTGGCTACACCTTC.

This clonotype was observed once. The rearrangement joins TRBV11-3 to TRBJ2-1; D possibly corresponds to TRBD2 (5 bases). The germline V gene encodes CDR1 SGHNT and CDR2 YENEEA. Deletions cut 2 bases from V and 1 base from J, with 9 bases between. This CDR3 comprises 15 residues. CDR3 DNA sequence: TGTGCCAGCAGCTTACTTGGCGGGTCCTACAATGAGCAGTTCTTC. It codes for CASSLLGGSYNEQFF.

Details on this clonotype: A much larger clonotype is one base distant, so this may be a read error. The chain recombines TRBV11-2 with TRBJ2-1; 8 positions match TRBD2. The germline V gene has CDR1 SGHAT and CDR2 FQNNGV. Unmatched junction bases numbered 12, after V lost 5 bases and J lost 6 bases. This CDR3 has 16 amino acids. CDR3 amino acids: CASSHHAGGRTNEQFF. The DNA for the CDR3 is TGTGCCAGCAGCCACCACGCGGGAGGCAGGACCAATGAGCAGTTCTTC.

On this clonotype: One end of the junction fails to match germline, which may point to a read error. V and J are TRBV10-1 and TRBJ2-2; 7 bases line up with TRBD1. This CDR3 region has 15 residues. Germline-derived CDR1 and CDR2 are WNHNN and SYGVQD (reference sequence). The CDR3: CASSTGTAAAGKLFF. As DNA, the CDR3 is TGCGCCAGCAGCACCGGGACAGCGGCCGCCGGGAAGCTGTTTTTT.

Concerning this clonotype: A read error may produce the germline difference seen at one junction end. The V call is TRBV11-2, the J call TRBJ1-6; 7 bases map to TRBD1. CDR1 and CDR2 (germline): SGHAT, FQNNGV. There are 12 residues in the CDR3. The CDR3 DNA sequence: TGTGCCAGTAGCCGTTCGACAGGGTCCCTCAACTTT. Encoded protein: CASSRSTGSLNF.